The rows below give T cell receptor beta chains drawn from one sample of a study of early T cells in non-severe SARS-CoV-2 infection. MiXCR, applied by TCRdb to the 5' RACE reads, yields one record per CDR3 protein. This table holds approximately 48,000 distinct CDR3 sequences, about 6.5% found once. The source was whole blood, collected at baseline. These TCRs come from an adult who was a healthcare worker with PCR-confirmed SARS-CoV-2 infection or an uninfected control (not recorded which). CDR3s include the opening cysteine and the closing phenylalanine or tryptophan. The D gene is left open where the match is weak. Expanded clones get a size class; other rows say once, few or many, or leave the size out.

d_call j_call v_call clone_size cdr3_aa cdr3_nt
- TRBJ2-1 TRBV12-2 few CASRPDRGNTGPYNEQFF TGTGCAAGTCGCCCGGACAGGGGTAATACAGGGCCCTACAATGAGCAGTTCTTC
TRBD1 TRBJ1-2 TRBV4-3 - CASSQYRDRGEGYTF TGCGCCAGCAGCCAATACCGGGACAGGGGAGAAGGCTACACCTTC
- TRBJ1-2 TRBV29-1 many CSVENSNYGYTF TGCAGCGTTGAAAACAGTAACTATGGCTACACCTTC
- TRBJ1-4 TRBV5-6 few CASSLVAGRNEKLFF TGTGCCAGCAGCTTGGTGGCAGGGCGAAATGAAAAACTGTTTTTT
TRBD1 TRBJ1-2 TRBV20-1 many CSATPTGYGGYTF TGCAGTGCTACCCCGACAGGGTATGGTGGCTACACCTTC
- TRBJ1-1 TRBV7-2 many CASSLSWGSEAFF TGTGCCAGCAGCTTAAGTTGGGGCTCTGAAGCTTTCTTT
- TRBJ2-3 TRBV7-3 many CASSHGRADTQYF TGTGCCAGCAGCCACGGGCGAGCAGATACGCAGTATTTT
TRBD1 TRBJ1-5 TRBV7-2 few CASSPGTDDQPQHF TGTGCCAGCAGCCCCGGGACAGATGATCAGCCCCAGCATTTT
TRBD1 TRBJ1-2 TRBV6-5 many CASSYAAGGGYGYTF TGTGCCAGCAGTTACGCTGCAGGGGGCGGCTATGGCTACACCTTC
TRBD1 TRBJ1-6 TRBV6-5 few CASSFGQGDSPLHF TGTGCCAGCAGTTTTGGACAGGGTGATTCACCCCTCCACTTT
TRBD2 TRBJ2-2 TRBV19 - CASSMMRGEGGELFF TGTGCCAGTAGTATGATGCGGGGGGAAGGCGGGGAGCTGTTTTTT
- TRBJ2-1 TRBV5-1 few CASSLPSSYNEQFF TGCGCCAGCAGCTTGCCTAGCTCCTACAATGAGCAGTTCTTC
- TRBJ1-5 TRBV3-1 few CASSQDGAVNQPQHF TGTGCCAGCAGCCAAGACGGGGCTGTGAATCAGCCCCAGCATTTT
- TRBJ1-1 TRBV30 few CAWSRGHLNTEAFF TGTGCCTGGAGTCGGGGTCATTTGAACACTGAAGCTTTCTTT
- TRBJ2-6 TRBV6-2/TRBV6-3 many CASSYSSGANVLTF TGTGCCAGCAGTTACAGCTCTGGGGCCAACGTCCTGACTTTC
- TRBJ2-4 TRBV13 many CASSLGGVGENIQYF TGTGCCAGCAGCTTAGGAGGGGTAGGGGAAAACATTCAGTACTTC
- TRBJ2-7 TRBV7-2 - CASRDNFEQYF TGTGCCAGCAGGGACAATTTCGAGCAGTACTTC
- TRBJ2-7 TRBV28 - CASSLVGEQYF TGTGCCAGCAGTTTGGTGGGGGAGCAGTACTTC
- TRBJ1-6 TRBV6-5 many CASSYRAGESPLHF TGTGCCAGCAGTTATAGGGCAGGGGAATCACCCCTCCACTTT
- TRBJ2-5 TRBV11-2 many CASSLRRREETQYF TGTGCCAGCAGCTTGAGGCGGAGGGAAGAGACCCAGTACTTC
- TRBJ2-1 TRBV10-3 many CAIGTGPNEQFF TGTGCCATCGGGACGGGACCAAATGAGCAGTTCTTC
- TRBJ2-2 TRBV3-2 many CASSQDGRNTGELFF TGTGCCAGCAGCCAAGATGGCAGAAACACCGGGGAGCTGTTTTTT
- TRBJ1-2 TRBV12-3/TRBV12-4 - CASSPKRTGWGGYTF TGTGCCAGCAGCCCGAAGAGAACAGGGTGGGGTGGCTACACCTTC
- TRBJ1-2 TRBV20-1 few CSARVPSDYTF TGCAGTGCTAGAGTCCCCTCGGACTACACCTTC
TRBD1 TRBJ1-5 TRBV7-6 many CASSSTGGGQPQHF TGTGCCAGCAGTTCGACAGGGGGAGGTCAGCCCCAGCATTTT
- TRBJ2-1 TRBV7-6 many CASSLNRVAYNEQFF TGTGCCAGCAGCCTAAACAGGGTTGCCTACAATGAGCAGTTCTTC
TRBD2 TRBJ2-5 TRBV2 few CASNKAGVETQYF TGTGCCAGCAATAAGGCGGGAGTAGAGACCCAGTACTTC
- TRBJ2-7 TRBV12-3/TRBV12-4 - CATTFHSYEQYF TGTGCCACCACCTTCCACTCCTACGAGCAGTACTTC
- TRBJ2-3 TRBV4-3 - CASSRTWRGPRTDTQYF TGCGCCAGCAGCCGAACCTGGAGGGGCCCGAGAACAGATACGCAGTATTTT
- TRBJ1-6 TRBV4-3 - CASSQDRVENSPLHF TGCGCCAGCAGCCAAGACAGGGTCGAGAATTCACCCCTCCACTTT
- TRBJ1-1 TRBV7-3 many CASREQGLGNTEAFF TGTGCCAGCAGGGAGCAGGGGTTGGGGAACACTGAAGCTTTCTTT
- TRBJ2-1 TRBV7-6 few CASSFSGGNEQFF TGTGCCAGCAGCTTCTCTGGCGGGAATGAGCAGTTCTTC
TRBD2 TRBJ2-1 TRBV19 many CASSIELWAGTSRYNEQFF TGTGCCAGTAGTATAGAATTATGGGCAGGGACTAGCCGCTACAATGAGCAGTTCTTC
- TRBJ1-1 TRBV28 many CASSFLGLNTEAFF TGTGCCAGCAGTTTCTTAGGCCTGAACACTGAAGCTTTCTTT
TRBD2 TRBJ2-3 TRBV7-2 many CASSSIAGGGTDTQYF TGTGCCAGCAGCTCCATAGCGGGGGGGGGCACAGATACGCAGTATTTT
- TRBJ2-5 TRBV5-4 - CASSSEGRYETETQYF TGTGCCAGCAGCTCGGAGGGCAGGTACGAAACGGAGACCCAGTACTTC
- TRBJ1-5 TRBV20-1 many CSALQGDQPQHF TGCAGTGCGCTACAGGGCGATCAGCCCCAGCATTTT
TRBD2 TRBJ2-3 TRBV6-1 few CASSGLAGATGGDTQYF TGTGCCAGCAGTGGATTAGCGGGGGCCACCGGGGGAGATACGCAGTATTTT
- TRBJ2-1 TRBV7-9 many CASSFSSSYNEQFF TGTGCCAGCAGCTTTTCATCATCATACAATGAGCAGTTCTTC
- TRBJ2-1 TRBV11-3 many CASSLASVYNEQFF TGTGCCAGCAGCTTAGCATCCGTATACAATGAGCAGTTCTTC
- TRBJ2-5 TRBV5-1 - CASSPTEAGTGVAAPRETQYF TGCGCCAGCAGCCCGACGGAGGCGGGAACAGGGGTCGCCGCCCCGAGAGAGACCCAGTACTTC
- TRBJ2-2 TRBV4-3 - CASSQLAGAFSGELFF TGCGCCAGCAGCCAACTGGCGGGGGCCTTCAGCGGGGAGCTGTTTTTT
- TRBJ2-1 TRBV15 medium-sized CATTATYNEQFF TGTGCCACCACGGCGACTTACAATGAGCAGTTCTTC
- TRBJ2-3 TRBV5-1 many CASSFSMGGFTDTQYF TGCGCCAGCAGCTTCTCAATGGGGGGTTTCACAGATACGCAGTATTTT
- TRBJ2-7 TRBV20-1 few CSAPSVGVFGGQYF TGCAGTGCTCCAAGTGTAGGGGTCTTCGGAGGGCAGTACTTC
- TRBJ2-5 TRBV6-5 many CASSRTLGRAQETQYF TGTGCCAGCAGCCGAACCCTCGGACGAGCCCAAGAGACCCAGTACTTC
TRBD2 TRBJ2-3 TRBV20-1 many CSAKEGLAGGRGTDTQYF TGCAGTGCTAAAGAAGGACTAGCGGGGGGGCGAGGCACAGATACGCAGTATTTT
- TRBJ1-1 TRBV27 many CASALGRNTEAFF TGTGCCAGCGCACTAGGGCGGAACACTGAAGCTTTCTTT
- TRBJ1-5 TRBV7-2 - CASSLRAVGGNQPQHF TGTGCCAGCAGCTTACGTGCAGTGGGGGGCAATCAGCCCCAGCATTTT
TRBD1 TRBJ2-7 TRBV28 - CASSAPGQGAPYEQYF TGTGCCAGCAGTGCCCCAGGACAGGGGGCTCCCTACGAGCAGTACTTC
TRBD1 TRBJ1-2 TRBV20-1 many CSAWGQGYGYTF TGCAGTGCCTGGGGACAGGGTTATGGCTACACCTTC
- TRBJ2-7 TRBV30 many CAWSSGPLYEQYF TGTGCCTGGAGTTCCGGGCCACTCTACGAGCAGTACTTC